The clone carrying this T cell receptor beta chain was counted many times. The time point denotes: pre-sensitization, week 0. Documented treatment: therapeutic diphenylcyclopropenone sensitization with weekly scalp DPC. The germline CDR1 and CDR2 sequences are SEHNR and FQNEAQ (reference sequence). The ends were cut back, 7 bases at V and 4 bases at J, with 13 bases in the middle. The CDR3 is 14 residues long. This sample was included in a study of human T cells and chemical hapten exposure. One entry per CDR3 protein, called by TCRdb with MiXCR from the RACE reads. Of roughly 40,000 distinct CDR3 sequences listed, around 11% are singletons.

Sequenced here: whole blood, sampled in connection with sensitization to the hapten diphenylcyclopropenone (DPC). This sequence originates from a woman aged 25 to 39 with alopecia areata. Some clones in this sample may be carry-over from other donors' samples. This sequence joins TRBV7-9 and TRBJ2-2, with TRBD2 as a possible D gene (6 bases). As DNA, the CDR3 is TGTGCCAGCAACCGACACGGGAGCACCGGGGAGCTGTTTTTT. Protein: CASNRHGSTGELFF.